This T cell receptor (beta chain) was sequenced in a study of OX40 agonist ivuxolimab in advanced cancers. Turning to the study itself: Prior therapy, whether anti-PD-1, anti-PD-L1 or anti-CTLA-4, was allowed, and roughly 44% had some.

Worth noting for this clone: The antigen is unknown.

Findings of the study overall: Individuals who were partial responders at 0.1-3.0 mg/kg had clonal expansion that ranked among the lowest.

The data were produced by immunoSEQ multiplex PCR, yet TCRdb's version contains in-frame clones alone and is incomplete. The sample lists 85,000 to 100,000 clones, roughly 90% seen once, with around 0.31% in the top ten. This CDR3 is 17 amino acids long. Germline V CDR1 and CDR2: SNHLY, FYNNEI. Losses at the gene ends were 7 bases for V and 1 base for J; bases not matched to a gene: 9. The source of this sequence is an adult with an advanced solid tumor such as melanoma, head and neck, liver or kidney cancer. The material sequenced was CD4+ or CD8+ T cells sorted from blood, taken in a trial of the OX40 agonist ivuxolimab. V is TRBV2 and J is TRBJ2-5, with TRBD2 matching over 13 bases. Here the CDR3 reads CASTRGGLAGIQETQYF. For the CDR3, the DNA is TGTGCCAGCACCAGAGGGGGACTAGCGGGGATCCAAGAGACCCAGTACTTC. Supplemented by reference TRBV2 and TRBJ2-5, the full variable domain reads EPEVTQTPSHQVTQMGQEVILRCVPISNHLYFYWYRQILGQKVEFLVSFYNNEISEKSEIFDDQFSVERPDGSNFTLKIRSTKLEDSAMYFCASTRGGLAGIQETQYFGPGTRLLVL.